The 32 T cell receptor beta chains in this list originate from one sample, sequenced in a study of human thymus T cells. Surgeons resected thymus tissue during corrective heart surgery. The data were produced by immunoSEQ multiplex PCR, yet TCRdb's version contains in-frame clones alone and is incomplete. The profile shows 75,000 to 90,000 clones, 90% to 98% of them singletons. What was sequenced was thymus tissue. These receptors all stem from a boy under two years old with a congenital heart defect but otherwise immunologically healthy.

V and J are TRBV9 and TRBJ2-3; D is undetermined. From germline, CDR1 is SGDLS and CDR2 YYNGEE. CDR3 size: 13 residues. V was clipped by 0 bases and J by 14 bases, with 16 bases between them. The CDR3 protein is CASSVELGDTAYF. CDR3 bases: TGTGCCAGCAGCGTAGAGTTAGGTGACACTGCGTATTTT.

A word on this clone: A junction boundary mismatches the germline segment, possibly from a read error. DNA of the CDR3: TGCAGACCGAGTCGGGGGGACTTC. Amino acid sequence: CRPSRGDF. The chain links TRBV20-1 to TRBJ2-4; TRBD2 matches 7 bases. This CDR3 has 8 amino acids. The germline V gene has CDR1 DFQATT and CDR2 SNEGSKA (reference sequence).

The chain joins TRBV27 to TRBJ2-7, with TRBD2 identical over 12 bases. V shed 4 bases, J shed 5 bases, and the junction held 3 bases outside the gene matches. This CDR3 region has 14 residues. Germline CDR1 and CDR2: MNHEY and SMNVEV (reference sequence). The CDR3 loop is CASSSTSGSDEQYF. The DNA of the CDR3 is TGTGCCAGCAGTTCGACTAGCGGGAGTGACGAGCAGTACTTC.

CDR3 bases: TGCGCCAGCAGCTCCCCGGGACAGGGGAAAAATGAAAAACTGTTTTTT. Translation gives CASSSPGQGKNEKLFF. The chain uses TRBV5-1 and TRBJ1-4; 10 bases align to TRBD1. There are 16 residues in the CDR3. V lost 3 bases, J lost 5 bases, and 7 bases stayed unmatched. CDR1 SGHRS and CDR2 YFSETQ come from the germline V gene.

V usage is TRBV7-9 and J usage is TRBJ2-5; D may be TRBD1 or TRBD2 (5 bases each). CDR1 is SEHNR and CDR2 is FQNEAQ in the germline V gene (reference sequence). The ends were cut back, 5 bases at V and 1 base at J, with 14 bases in the middle. This CDR3 spans 15 amino acids. CDR3 nucleotide sequence: TGTGCCAGCAGCCCCAGGGACCCCCTCCAAGAGACCCAGTACTTC. Translated, it gives CASSPRDPLQETQYF.

CDR3 bases: TGTGCCAGCAGTGTACAGGGGGCGGCTGGCTACACCTTC. Protein sequence: CASSVQGAAGYTF. The chain combines TRBV6-1 with TRBJ1-2; 9 nucleotides match TRBD1. Germline V gene sequence: CDR1 MNHNS, CDR2 SASEGT. CDR3 length equals 13 residues. Unmatched junction bases numbered 4, after V lost 4 bases and J lost 7 bases.

The V and J genes are TRBV25-1 and TRBJ2-5; 7 bases agree with TRBD2. The CDR3 length is 15 residues. Looked up from germline, CDR1 is MGHDK and CDR2 is SYGVNS. The J segment lost 4 bases and the V segment lost 4 bases, leaving 9 bases of the junction unmatched. As DNA, the CDR3 is TGTGCCAGCAGTGTCCCGGGGGGAAACCGAGAGACCCAGTACTTC. Translating it yields CASSVPGGNRETQYF.

The V gene is TRBV5-6, the J gene TRBJ2-3, with unresolved D. There are 15 residues in the CDR3. CDR1 SGHDT and CDR2 YYEEEE come from the germline V gene. V was trimmed by 1 base and J by 6 bases, leaving 15 bases between them. CDR3 region: CASSLPKARVDTQYF. DNA of the CDR3: TGTGCCAGCAGCTTGCCTAAAGCCCGCGTGGATACGCAGTATTTT. Full variable domain (missing parts from reference TRBV5-6 and TRBJ2-3): DAGVTQSPTHLIKTRGQQVTLRCSPKSGHDTVSWYQQALGQGPQFIFQYYEEEERQRGNFPDRFSGHQFPNYSSELNVNALLLGDSALYLCASSLPKARVDTQYFGPGTRLTVL.

The chain combines TRBV5-1 with TRBJ2-3; tentative D call: TRBD2 (5 bases). The CDR3 length is 16 residues. Trimming cost V 1 base and J 5 bases, with 17 bases left between them. Germline CDR1 is SGHRS and CDR2 is YFSETQ. This chain's CDR3 is CASSLIGPRELDTQYF. The CDR3 DNA follows: TGCGCCAGCAGCTTGATCGGACCGAGGGAATTAGATACGCAGTATTTT.

The chain employs TRBV5-6 and TRBJ2-5, with TRBD1 matching over 9 bases. The CDR3 loop spans 16 amino acids. The ends lost 4 bases at V and 0 bases at J; junction bases unmatched: 7. CDR1 is SGHDT and CDR2 is YYEEEE in the germline V gene. The CDR3 is CASSAHRGPHQETQYF. The DNA of the CDR3 is TGTGCCAGCAGCGCTCACAGGGGGCCCCACCAAGAGACCCAGTACTTC. Full variable domain (rest looked up from reference TRBV5-6 and TRBJ2-5): DAGVTQSPTHLIKTRGQQVTLRCSPKSGHDTVSWYQQALGQGPQFIFQYYEEEERQRGNFPDRFSGHQFPNYSSELNVNALLLGDSALYLCASSAHRGPHQETQYFGPGTRLLVL.

This clone was observed once. CDR3 protein: CASSQFPPLGLAPYNEQFF. The CDR3 coding sequence is TGCGCCAGCAGCCAATTTCCCCCTCTCGGACTAGCGCCGTACAATGAGCAGTTCTTC. J is TRBJ2-1 and V is TRBV4-1, with 9 bases lining up with TRBD2. J was trimmed by 4 bases and V by 2 bases; bases with no gene match: 15. This CDR3 has 19 residues. Germline V gives CDR1 MGHRA, CDR2 YSYEKL.

The chain combines TRBV7-3 with TRBJ2-1, with D possibly matching TRBD1 (6 bases). CDR3 length: 14 residues. The ends were cut back, 4 bases at V and 4 bases at J, with 11 bases in the middle. CDR1 is SGHTA, CDR2 FQGTGA, per germline. The CDR3 nucleotides read TGTGCCAGCAGCTGGGGGCCAAGGTACAATGAGCAGTTCTTC. Protein sequence: CASSWGPRYNEQFF.

The chain joins TRBV5-6 to TRBJ1-1; D is perhaps TRBD1 (5 bases). The V end was cut by 2 bases, the J end by 0 bases, with 20 bases between. The CDR3 consists of 18 residues. CDR1 and CDR2 (germline): SGHDT, YYEEEE. As DNA, the CDR3 is TGTGCCAGCAGCTTCCGACCTGGGAGACAGACCATGAACACTGAAGCTTTCTTT. It specifies CASSFRPGRQTMNTEAFF.

The table lists this clone with a few counts. The chain recombines TRBV11-3 with TRBJ2-7; 8 bases map to TRBD2. CDR1 is SGHNT and CDR2 is YENEEA in the germline V gene. This CDR3 has 14 residues. The J segment lost 4 bases and the V segment lost 5 bases, leaving 7 bases of the junction unmatched. CDR3 DNA: TGTGCCAGCAGCCCAACGGGGGGGCCTTACGAGCAGTACTTC. Translating it yields CASSPTGGPYEQYF.

The chain couples TRBV4-2 to TRBJ1-3, with 7 positions matching TRBD1. With V trimmed by 2 bases and J by 3 bases, 10 bases remained unmatched. Germline V gene sequence: CDR1 LGHNA, CDR2 YNFKEQ. The CDR3 is 17 residues long. CDR3 DNA sequence: TGTGCCAGCAGCCAACCCTACAGGGGAAGGGGTGGAAACACCATATATTTT. Translated, it gives CASSQPYRGRGGNTIYF.

The V gene is TRBV6-1, the J gene TRBJ1-4, with 8 bases lining up with TRBD1. The CDR3 sequence is 13 residues long. Trimming removed 8 bases from V and 8 bases from J; junction bases left unmatched: 7. The germline V gene has CDR1 MNHNS and CDR2 SASEGT. CDR3 DNA sequence: TGTGCCAGCTATGACAGGGGTGGGGAAAAACTGTTTTTT. It encodes CASYDRGGEKLFF.

This clone was found once. The chain combines TRBV30 with TRBJ1-5, with TRBD1 matching 7 bases. This CDR3 region has 17 residues. CDR1 and CDR2 from the germline V gene are GTSNPN and SVGIG (reference sequence). V trimming: 1 base; J trimming: 2 bases; junction bases outside the gene matches: 11. The CDR3 region is CAWSANLLGQCNQPQHF. CDR3 sequence (DNA): TGTGCCTGGAGTGCCAACCTATTGGGACAGTGCAATCAGCCCCAGCATTTT.

The rearrangement joins TRBV5-4 to TRBJ1-2, with 7 bases lining up with TRBD1. The CDR3 spans 14 residues. Germline CDR1 reads SGHNT; CDR2 reads YYREEE (reference sequence). Losses at the gene ends were 2 bases for V and 8 bases for J; bases not matched to a gene: 9. This CDR3 is CASSFHRGWSGYTF. CDR3 in DNA: TGTGCCAGCAGCTTCCACAGGGGTTGGAGCGGCTACACCTTC.

This chain connects TRBV5-5 to TRBJ1-3; 10 bases map to TRBD1. CDR1 and CDR2 from the germline V gene are SGHKS and YYEKEE (reference sequence). This CDR3 is built from 17 residues. After removal of 2 bases from V and 2 bases from J, the junction contained 7 bases not matched to a gene. The CDR3 loop is CASSFSGTGAAGNTIYF. The CDR3 DNA reads as TGTGCCAGCAGCTTTTCCGGGACAGGGGCTGCTGGAAACACCATATATTTT. Full variable domain (rest looked up from reference TRBV5-5 and TRBJ1-3): DAGVTQSPTHLIKTRGQQVTLRCSPISGHKSVSWYQQVLGQGPQFIFQYYEKEERGRGNFPDRFSARQFPNYSSELNVNALLLGDSALYLCASSFSGTGAAGNTIYFGEGSWLTVV.

The chain links TRBV27 to TRBJ2-6; D is unresolved. CDR1 and CDR2 (germline): MNHEY, SMNVEV (reference sequence). CDR3 length: 18 residues. The V end was cut by 3 bases, the J end by 1 base, with 16 bases between. This CDR3 is CASSFRRPKGSGANVLTF. The CDR3 nucleotides are TGTGCCAGCAGTTTTCGGCGACCAAAGGGTTCTGGGGCCAACGTCCTGACTTTC.

V gene TRBV5-1 combines with J gene TRBJ2-5, with D perhaps TRBD1 (8 bases). The length of the CDR3 is 18 residues. From germline, CDR1 is SGHRS and CDR2 YFSETQ. Trimming removed 2 bases at V and 3 bases at J, with 23 bases between. The CDR3 reads CASSLERGKRQGKETQYF. The CDR3, as DNA: TGCGCCAGCAGCTTAGAGCGGGGAAAGAGACAGGGGAAAGAGACCCAGTACTTC.

The rearrangement uses TRBV6-5 and TRBJ2-5; the D call may be TRBD1 or TRBD2 (5 bases each). The CDR3 has 16 amino acids. The germline CDR1 and CDR2 sequences are MNHEY and SVGAGI. V was cut by 2 bases and J by 1 base, with 14 bases left in between. CDR3 protein: CASSYPRDGPQETQYF. Here the CDR3 DNA reads TGTGCCAGCAGTTACCCCCGGGACGGCCCCCAAGAGACCCAGTACTTC.

The V gene is TRBV29-1, the J gene TRBJ1-3; possible D gene TRBD1, 6 bases. This CDR3 is 15 amino acids long. Per the germline V gene, CDR1 is SQVTM and CDR2 is ANQGSEA. The CDR3 nucleotides are TGCAGTTTCACCACATCAGGGGCGGCTGGAAACACCATATATTTT. Protein sequence: CSFTTSGAAGNTIYF.

J is TRBJ2-1 and V is TRBV6-5; 10 nucleotides match TRBD2. V shed 2 bases, J shed 8 bases, and the junction held 9 bases outside the gene matches. The CDR3 is 16 amino acids. Germline V lookup: CDR1 MNHEY, CDR2 SVGAGI. The chain's CDR3 is CASSYVSSGSIDEQFF. The CDR3 DNA is TGTGCCAGCAGTTACGTATCTAGCGGGAGCATCGATGAGCAGTTCTTC.

The CDR3 nucleotides read TGTGCCAGCAGCCACGTAAACCACAAGACTAGCGGGAGAGACACAGATACGCAGTATTTT. It translates to CASSHVNHKTSGRDTDTQYF. The chain links TRBV4-2 to TRBJ2-3; TRBD2 agrees at 12 bases. Trimming at V came to 3 bases and at J to 2 bases, leaving 15 bases not matched to a gene. The CDR3 consists of 20 residues. Germline V gene lookup returns CDR1 LGHNA and CDR2 YNFKEQ.

The rearrangement links TRBV7-9 to TRBJ1-2, with D unresolved. Germline lookup yields CDR1 SEHNR and CDR2 FQNEAQ (reference sequence). This CDR3 has 14 residues. The V and J ends lost 1 base and 6 bases respectively, with 12 bases between them. CDR3 sequence: CASSLEGGSHGYTF. In DNA form, the CDR3 reads TGTGCCAGCAGCTTAGAAGGAGGGAGTCATGGCTACACCTTC.

The genes are TRBV4-2 and TRBJ1-3, with D perhaps TRBD1 (5 bases). V lost 3 bases and J lost 1, with 25 bases in between. CDR1 and CDR2 (germline): LGHNA, YNFKEQ. The CDR3 has 20 residues. CDR3 residues: CASSQNKVQGEDDSGNTIYF. Here the CDR3 DNA reads TGTGCCAGCAGCCAGAATAAGGTCCAGGGAGAGGATGATTCTGGAAACACCATATATTTT.

The chain joins TRBV19 to TRBJ1-5; 8 bases fit TRBD1. The CDR3 covers 15 residues. Trimming took 6 bases from V and 2 from J; bases not matched to a gene: 6. The V gene's germline CDR1 is LNHDA and CDR2 SQIVND (reference sequence). This CDR3 is CASSPQGACNQPQHF. The CDR3 DNA sequence: TGTGCCAGTAGCCCCCAGGGGGCCTGCAATCAGCCCCAGCATTTT. The full variable domain, rest sourced from reference TRBV19 and TRBJ1-5, is DGGITQSPKYLFRKEGQNVTLSCEQNLNHDAMYWYRQDPGQGLRLIYYSQIVNDFQKGDIAEGYSVSREKKESFPLTVTSAQKNPTAFYLCASSPQGACNQPQHFGDGTRLSIL.

The chain combines TRBV19 with TRBJ1-2, with D possibly being TRBD1 (5 bases). Deletions cut 2 bases from V and 5 bases from J, with 27 bases between. The germline CDR1 and CDR2 sequences are LNHDA and SQIVND (reference sequence). The CDR3 length is 19 residues. The CDR3 DNA reads TGTGCCAGTAGTATAACACCTCGGACTTCACTGACAGAATCTTATGGCTACACCTTC. Translating gives CASSITPRTSLTESYGYTF.

The count of this clone is one. The rearrangement links TRBV29-1 to TRBJ2-3; D call uncertain. Per germline, CDR1 SQVTM and CDR2 ANQGSEA. The CDR3 spans 13 residues. The V end lost 4 bases, the J end lost 4 bases, and 12 bases lay between the germline ends. The CDR3 spells CSVVPSSPDTQYF. CDR3 nucleotides: TGCAGCGTTGTCCCTAGTAGCCCAGATACGCAGTATTTT.

V and J are TRBV27 and TRBJ2-7; 12 positions match TRBD2. The CDR3 contains 18 residues. Germline V gene lookup returns CDR1 MNHEY and CDR2 SMNVEV (reference sequence). V was pared by 6 bases and J by 2 bases, with 14 bases of the junction left unmatched. CDR3 loop: CASRPFLGLAGKAYEQYF. CDR3 coding DNA: TGTGCCAGCAGACCTTTCCTCGGACTAGCGGGGAAAGCCTACGAGCAGTACTTC.

The rearrangement joins TRBV5-6 to TRBJ1-3; possibly TRBD1 for D (5 bases). Germline CDR1 and CDR2: SGHDT and YYEEEE. This CDR3 is 14 amino acids long. Trimming took 4 bases from V and 3 from J, leaving 11 bases between them. For the CDR3, the DNA is TGTGCCAGCAGCAAAGGACATGATGGAAACACCATATATTTT. It yields the protein CASSKGHDGNTIYF.